The 5 T cell receptor beta chains presented below share a single source sample, sequenced in a study of T cells in Graves' hyperthyroidism and ophthalmopathy. TCR beta CDR3 region amplification was performed from RNA transcripts. Initially, a first-round RT-PCR of the TCR CDR3 employed the HTBI primer set. TCRdb reanalysed the multiplex PCR reads using MiXCR and keeps one entry per CDR3 protein. Among more than 350,000 distinct CDR3 sequences listed, approximately 16% were seen once. The source material was blood. Every receptor here comes from a woman aged 55-75 years with Graves' ophthalmopathy.

This chain joins TRBV5-1 and TRBJ2-7, with no clear D. V was cut by 4 bases and J by 3 bases, with 8 bases left in between. Germline V gene lookup returns CDR1 SGHRS and CDR2 YFSETQ. The CDR3 is 12 amino acids. CDR3 coding DNA: TGCGCCAGCAGCAGATACATCTACGAGCAGTACTTC. Encoded protein: CASSRYIYEQYF.

The chain employs TRBV2 and TRBJ2-7, with D possibly TRBD2 on 6 matching bases. CDR1 is SNHLY and CDR2 is FYNNEI in the germline V gene. Between the trimmed V and J ends, which lost 10 bases and 2 bases, there was a span of 15 bases. This CDR3 is 13 amino acids long. The CDR3 reads CAISFSGPYEQYF. The CDR3 nucleotides are TGTGCCATCAGCTTTAGCGGACCCTACGAGCAGTACTTC. Combining the CDR3 with reference TRBV2 and TRBJ2-7 gives the whole variable domain EPEVTQTPSHQVTQMGQEVILRCVPISNHLYFYWYRQILGQKVEFLVSFYNNEISEKSEIFDDQFSVERPDGSNFTLKIRSTKLEDSAMYFCAISFSGPYEQYFGPGTRLTVT.

In DNA form, the CDR3 reads TGTGCCAGCAGCCCGACTAGCGGGAGGGTGGCCGGGGAGCTGTTTTTT. Its protein product is CASSPTSGRVAGELFF. This chain uses TRBV4-2 with TRBJ2-2; 14 bases line up with TRBD2. After removal of 4 bases from V and 6 bases from J, the junction contained 4 bases not matched to a gene. This CDR3 is built from 16 residues. Looked up from germline, CDR1 is LGHNA and CDR2 is YNFKEQ.

The table lists this clonotype with many counts. V is TRBV5-1 and J is TRBJ2-4; 10 nucleotides line up with TRBD2. The CDR3 totals 17 residues. CDR1 and CDR2 from the germline V gene are SGHRS and YFSETQ. Germline trimming cut 3 bases from V and 3 bases from J; bases unmatched to any gene: 9. The chain's CDR3 is CASSSAGTSVGKNIQYF. Written as DNA, the CDR3 is TGCGCCAGCAGCTCGGCCGGGACTAGCGTTGGCAAAAACATTCAGTACTTC.

This clonotype was picked up many times. This chain connects TRBV20-1 to TRBJ2-1; 7 bases agree with TRBD2. Germline lookup yields CDR1 DFQATT and CDR2 SNEGSKA (reference sequence). The CDR3 sequence is 16 residues long. Trimming took 0 bases from V and 6 from J; bases not matched to a gene: 11. CDR3 loop: CSARDWGTSEINEQFF. CDR3 sequence (DNA): TGCAGTGCTAGAGATTGGGGTACTAGCGAAATCAATGAGCAGTTCTTC.